Shown below are 17 T cell receptor beta chains from a single sample sequenced in a study of post-analysis software for immune sequencing data. Findings and caveats of the study: TRBV5-6, TRBV5-1 and TRBV20-1 belonged to a set of a few TRBV segments that were more frequent in patients than controls.

Unique molecular identifiers were present in the TCR beta cDNA libraries. One entry per CDR3 protein, called by TCRdb with MiXCR from the PCR reads. The sample holds 700,000 to 800,000 distinct CDR3 sequences; 25% to 30% are singletons and the top ten take 0.56%. Their target antigens are unknown. Input material: blood. Receptor source: a girl between 5 and 17 years old with multiple sclerosis.

The table lists this clonotype with a few counts. This chain links TRBV20-1 with TRBJ2-6; TRBD1 might be the D (6 bases). Between the trimmed V and J ends, which lost 1 base and 3 bases, there was a span of 16 bases. Germline V CDR1 and CDR2: DFQATT, SNEGSKA (reference sequence). This CDR3 region has 17 residues. The CDR3 coding sequence is TGCAGTGCTAGAGTAGGTCAGGGGCAGGTTGGGGCCAACGTCCTGACTTTC. It yields the protein CSARVGQGQVGANVLTF.

The V and J genes are TRBV28 and TRBJ2-1; D may correspond to TRBD1 or TRBD2 (5 bases each). The CDR3 covers 16 residues. CDR1 is MDHEN and CDR2 is SYDVKM in the germline V gene. The ends were cut back, 5 bases at V and 0 bases at J, with 14 bases in the middle. CDR3 nucleotides: TGTGCCAGCAGTCCGGGACCACCAAGCTCCTACAATGAGCAGTTCTTC. Protein sequence: CASSPGPPSSYNEQFF. The full variable domain, in which reference TRBV28 and TRBJ2-1 provide the parts outside the CDR3, is DVKVTQSSRYLVKRTGEKVFLECVQDMDHENMFWYRQDPGLGLRLIYFSYDVKMKEKGDIPEGYSVSREKKERFSLILESASTNQTSMYLCASSPGPPSSYNEQFFGPGTRLTVL.

This clonotype showed up many times. V is TRBV5-1 and J is TRBJ2-5; D perhaps matches TRBD1 (5 bases). Germline loops: CDR1 SGHRS, CDR2 YFSETQ. The CDR3 sequence is 12 residues long. V lost 7 bases and J lost 5, with 12 bases in between. The CDR3 DNA is TGCGCCAGCGGTGGACAAGGCGAGACCCAGTACTTC. As protein: CASGGQGETQYF.

With regard to this clonotype: Compared with germline, one end of the junction differs, possibly owing to a read error. The gene calls are TRBV12-3 or TRBV12-4 and TRBJ2-3; 9 bases are shared with TRBD2. This CDR3 is 17 amino acids long. The CDR3 DNA reads as TGTGCCAGCAGTAGAGAACGACTAGCGGCTAGCACAGATGCGCAGTATTTT. Its protein product is CASSRERLAASTDAQYF.

The V gene is TRBV20-1, the J gene TRBJ1-2; TRBD1 matches 9 bases. Trimming cost V 5 bases and J 7 bases; bases outside gene matches: 8. The V gene's germline CDR1 is DFQATT and CDR2 SNEGSKA (reference sequence). The CDR3 extends over 13 amino acids. CDR3 protein: CSARWTGEGGYTF. DNA of the CDR3: TGCAGTGCTCGATGGACAGGGGAAGGTGGCTACACCTTC.

This clonotype appeared a few times. The rearrangement uses TRBV5-5 and TRBJ2-2; 8 bases are a match to TRBD2. The junction had 14 bases not matched to a gene; V was cut back by 6 bases and J by 7 bases. Germline V gives CDR1 SGHKS, CDR2 YYEKEE (reference sequence). CDR3 length equals 16 residues. CDR3: CASIPSGREDGGELFF. CDR3 bases: TGTGCCAGCATTCCCTCGGGGCGGGAGGACGGCGGGGAGCTGTTTTTT. Using reference TRBV5-5 and TRBJ2-2 for the parts outside the CDR3, the full variable domain is DAGVTQSPTHLIKTRGQQVTLRCSPISGHKSVSWYQQVLGQGPQFIFQYYEKEERGRGNFPDRFSARQFPNYSSELNVNALLLGDSALYLCASIPSGREDGGELFFGEGSRLTVL.

DNA of the CDR3: TGTGCCAGCAGCGACCCAAACTCCGGGACAGGGGACTACAATGAGCAGTTCTTC. It yields the protein CASSDPNSGTGDYNEQFF. The V call is TRBV2, the J call TRBJ2-1, with TRBD1 matching 10 bases. J gave up 3 bases and V 6 bases, and 14 bases lay outside the gene matches. CDR1 and CDR2 from the germline V gene are SNHLY and FYNNEI. This CDR3 contains 18 residues.

This clonotype showed up just a few times. V gene TRBV7-2 combines with J gene TRBJ1-1, with D unresolved. The ends were cut back, 4 bases at V and 11 bases at J, with 14 bases in the middle. The CDR3 is 12 amino acids. Germline CDR1 and CDR2: SGHTA and FQGNSA. CDR3 region: CASSSPGPRAFF. CDR3 sequence (DNA): TGTGCCAGCAGCTCACCGGGCCCCAGGGCTTTCTTT. The variable domain in full, with the rest retrieved from reference TRBV7-2 and TRBJ1-1, is GAGVSQSPSNKVTEKGKDVELRCDPISGHTALYWYRQSLGQGLEFLIYFQGNSAPDKSGLPSDRFSAERTGGSVSTLTIQRTQQEDSAVYLCASSSPGPRAFFGQGTRLTVV.

The V call is TRBV20-1, the J call TRBJ2-5, with 10 nucleotides matching TRBD2. This CDR3 is 14 amino acids long. The germline V gene has CDR1 DFQATT and CDR2 SNEGSKA (reference sequence). V was clipped by 5 bases and J by 5 bases; unmatched bases: 8. The CDR3 nucleotides read TGCAGTGCTCCCTCTAGCGGGGGCATCGAGACCCAGTACTTC. Translated: CSAPSSGGIETQYF.

This clonotype was counted ten times or more. The chain carries TRBV7-2 and TRBJ2-4; TRBD2 might be the D (6 bases). In germline, CDR1 is SGHTA, CDR2 FQGNSA. The CDR3 length is 17 residues. V shed 5 bases and J shed 0 bases, with 17 bases lying between them. This CDR3 reads CASSPGIIAVAKNIQYF. Written as DNA, the CDR3 is TGTGCCAGCAGCCCCGGCATAATAGCGGTAGCCAAAAACATTCAGTACTTC. Full variable domain (outside the CDR3, taken from reference TRBV7-2 and TRBJ2-4): GAGVSQSPSNKVTEKGKDVELRCDPISGHTALYWYRQSLGQGLEFLIYFQGNSAPDKSGLPSDRFSAERTGGSVSTLTIQRTQQEDSAVYLCASSPGIIAVAKNIQYFGAGTRLSVL.

The rearrangement links TRBV4-1 to TRBJ2-4, with 9 bases matching TRBD2. The V gene end was trimmed by 0 bases and the J gene end by 5 bases; junction bases not matched to a gene: 11. This CDR3 has 18 residues. From germline, CDR1 is MGHRA and CDR2 YSYEKL. The CDR3 DNA is TGCGCCAGCAGCCAAGATCCGCTAGCGGGGAGGGAAGAAAACATTCAGTACTTC. Translating it yields CASSQDPLAGREENIQYF.

This clonotype has a count of ten or more. The CDR3 sequence is CASSQVPGRETQYF. Here the CDR3 DNA reads TGCGCCAGCAGCCAAGTTCCCGGGAGAGAGACCCAGTACTTC. The chain uses TRBV4-3 and TRBJ2-5; D might be TRBD2 (6 bases). V shed 1 base and J shed 4 bases, with 10 bases lying between them. The CDR3 contains 14 residues. Germline V gene lookup returns CDR1 LGHNA and CDR2 YSLEER.

CDR3 DNA sequence: TGCAGCGTTTGGACTTCCGAGCGGGAGGGCCGACATACGCAGTATTTT. Amino acid sequence: CSVWTSEREGRHTQYF. The chain recombines TRBV29-1 with TRBJ2-3; 10 nucleotides align to TRBD2. The trim removed 5 bases at V and 7 bases at J, leaving 15 bases unmatched. There are 16 residues in the CDR3. CDR1 and CDR2 from the germline V gene are SQVTM and ANQGSEA.

This clonotype has just a few counts. This sequence joins TRBV20-1 and TRBJ2-7, with a possible D match to TRBD2 (7 bases). V lost 4 bases and J lost 6, with 16 bases in between. The CDR3 extends over 13 amino acids. The V gene's germline CDR1 is DFQATT and CDR2 SNEGSKA (reference sequence). CDR3 sequence (DNA): TGCAGTGCTAACGTTCGGGGGGCGCGCGAGCAGTACTTC. It specifies CSANVRGAREQYF.

The chain carries TRBV9 and TRBJ2-5; TRBD1 matches at 9 bases. Germline loops: CDR1 SGDLS, CDR2 YYNGEE. Trimming removed 4 bases from V and 2 bases from J; junction bases left unmatched: 9. The CDR3 covers 16 residues. The CDR3 spells CASSPRQGELQETQYF. In DNA, the CDR3 is TGTGCCAGCAGCCCACGACAGGGGGAGTTACAAGAGACCCAGTACTTC. Complete variable domain (other parts from reference TRBV9 and TRBJ2-5): DSGVTQTPKHLITATGQRVTLRCSPRSGDLSVYWYQQSLDQGLQFLIQYYNGEERAKGNILERFSAQQFPDLHSELNLSSLELGDSALYFCASSPRQGELQETQYFGPGTRLLVL.

V usage is TRBV6-5 and J usage is TRBJ2-7; the D gene is possibly TRBD2 (7 bases). The J call is doubtful: the DNA matches TRBJ2-5 better. From germline, CDR1 is MNHEY and CDR2 SVGAGI. There are 15 residues in the CDR3. The CDR3 is CASRGGLGAWRTQYF. For the CDR3, the DNA is TGTGCCAGCAGGGGGGGGTTGGGGGCATGGAGGACCCAGTACTTC.

The chain joins TRBV28 to TRBJ1-2; D is possibly TRBD1 (6 bases). The CDR3 runs 16 residues. The germline V gene has CDR1 MDHEN and CDR2 SYDVKM. V was shortened by 6 bases and J by 1 base, with 18 bases between the two germline ends. The CDR3 nucleotides are TGTGCCAGCAGAACGGCTGCGGGGGCGTTTAACTATGGCTACACCTTC. It specifies CASRTAAGAFNYGYTF.